A selection of T cell receptor beta chains follows, all from one sample in a study of cytomegalovirus exposure and HLA in healthy donors. TCRdb's table, derived via immunoSEQ multiplex PCR, lists solely in-frame clones and lacks some. This sample carries under 200,000 clones, around nine tenths of them seen once, and the ten largest clones take around 2.1%. Specimen: PBMCs. All receptors come from a young woman in good health and CMV-seronegative. Both conserved end residues are trimmed from each CDR3. Fields, in order: J gene, clone size, V gene, CDR3 protein. The size of a clone is reported for some rows only, either as once, few or many, or as a class for expanded clones.

TRBJ1-3	-	TRBV27	ASSLTGGSGNTIY
TRBJ2-7	once	TRBV11-2	ASSSESPRGQY
TRBJ2-1	-	TRBV10-1	ASSFGLAGASSSYNEQF
TRBJ1-1	-	TRBV5-1	ASSLTNSQLEAF
TRBJ2-7	-	TRBV7-2	ASSFYKTAGGYEQY
TRBJ1-4	-	TRBV29-1	SVAGTVNEKLF
TRBJ2-5	-	TRBV7-6	ASSLGSSGGFGETQY
TRBJ2-3	-	TRBV6-5	ASSRQGAFTDTQY
TRBJ2-2	-	TRBV7-3	ASSPTGSGELF
TRBJ1-2	-	TRBV2	ASSQDYGYT
TRBJ2-2	-	TRBV20-1	SAAINGELF
TRBJ1-2	-	TRBV7-3	ASSPLPGGAGGYT
TRBJ1-2	-	TRBV5-6	ASSPSDRLYGYT
TRBJ2-2	-	TRBV13	ASSLGRRGNTGELF
TRBJ1-2	-	TRBV6-4	ASSEFTGGYYGYT
TRBJ1-1	-	TRBV10-3	AITTGPFTPDTEAF
TRBJ1-2	-	TRBV29-1	SVAGGGGREPVRGYT
TRBJ2-7	-	TRBV7-2	ASSLARDEQY
TRBJ2-4	once	TRBV30	AWSPKIAGGNIQY
TRBJ2-3	-	TRBV7-9	ASSPLDRATRDTQY
TRBJ2-5	once	TRBV7-2	ASSLVLETQY
TRBJ2-7	-	TRBV23-1	ASSPPLSRGGISEQY
TRBJ1-5	-	TRBV10-2	ASSDGGEIQH
TRBJ2-3	-	TRBV7-3	ASSDAGKTDTQY
TRBJ1-5	few	TRBV2	ASRGRGGRGAPQH
TRBJ2-5	-	TRBV29-1	SVVVEETQY
TRBJ2-7	-	TRBV6-1	ASTFETSAPYEQY
TRBJ1-2	-	TRBV2	ASSRGRVDILVYGYT
TRBJ2-7	-	TRBV9	ASSGGTADEQY
TRBJ1-5	-	TRBV28	ASSFASQASNQPQH
TRBJ1-2	few	TRBV30	AWSVGTTRYT
TRBJ2-7	few	TRBV5-1	ASSPTSANAYEQY
TRBJ1-2	-	TRBV5-1	ASSLWTANYGYT
TRBJ1-5	-	TRBV6-5	ASSYSGSANQPQH
TRBJ2-5	once	TRBV5-8	ASSPLDGTVDETQY
TRBJ2-7	few	TRBV5-5	ASSPEQAYEQY
TRBJ2-5	-	TRBV27	ASSLTGREETQY
TRBJ2-7	-	TRBV6-5	ASSYGAGGTYEQY
TRBJ1-1	-	TRBV29-1	SVEFTGILNTEAF
TRBJ2-1	few	TRBV4-3	ASSHGTSADEQF
TRBJ2-7	-	TRBV7-2	ASSLRLAGYEQY
TRBJ1-2	-	TRBV5-1	ASSTRGGQGANYGYT
TRBJ2-6	once	TRBV6-5	ASSRDSGANVLT
TRBJ2-3	many	TRBV5-6	ASTVDTQY
TRBJ1-2	-	TRBV15	ATSRDGAGTDGYT
TRBJ2-2	-	TRBV29-1	SVRGGRAPGELF
TRBJ2-1	-	TRBV11-1	ASSLASSGEQF
TRBJ1-2	once	TRBV6-1	ASSSTGINYGYT
TRBJ2-3	few	TRBV4-1	ASSRTSGSTDTQY
TRBJ1-2	-	TRBV5-5	ASSLASGGRTYGYT
TRBJ2-7	-	TRBV5-1	ASSATGESSEQY
TRBJ1-2	-	TRBV9	ASSVQGGYGYT
TRBJ1-2	-	TRBV5-6	ASSLQGAYGYT
TRBJ2-3	-	TRBV10-1	ASSESRATDTQY
TRBJ1-2	-	TRBV14	ASAGLNYGYT
TRBJ1-1	-	TRBV5-6	ASSSGDWNTEAF
TRBJ2-2	few	TRBV9	ASSVESGGELF
TRBJ2-2	-	TRBV14	ASSPFLAGGANTGELF
TRBJ2-2	-	TRBV27	ASSFGLGLAGAGGELF
TRBJ1-1	-	TRBV5-6	ASSSQGAGTEAF